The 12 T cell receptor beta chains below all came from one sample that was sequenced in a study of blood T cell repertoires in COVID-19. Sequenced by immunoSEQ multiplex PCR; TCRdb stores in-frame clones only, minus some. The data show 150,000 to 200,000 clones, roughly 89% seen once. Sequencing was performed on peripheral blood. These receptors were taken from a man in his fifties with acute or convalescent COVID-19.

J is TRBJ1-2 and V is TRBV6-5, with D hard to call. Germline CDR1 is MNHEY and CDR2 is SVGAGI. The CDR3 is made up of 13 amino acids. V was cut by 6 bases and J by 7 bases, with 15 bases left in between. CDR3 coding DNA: TGTGCCAGCAGCCCCCCGGGAAGAGGTGGCTACACCTTC. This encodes CASSPPGRGGYTF.

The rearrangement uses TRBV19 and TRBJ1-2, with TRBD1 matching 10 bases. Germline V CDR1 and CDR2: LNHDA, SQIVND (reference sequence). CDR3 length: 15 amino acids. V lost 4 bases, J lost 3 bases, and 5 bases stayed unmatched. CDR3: CASSKDRGAHYGYTF. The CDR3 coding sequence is TGTGCCAGTAGTAAGGACAGGGGGGCACACTATGGCTACACCTTC.

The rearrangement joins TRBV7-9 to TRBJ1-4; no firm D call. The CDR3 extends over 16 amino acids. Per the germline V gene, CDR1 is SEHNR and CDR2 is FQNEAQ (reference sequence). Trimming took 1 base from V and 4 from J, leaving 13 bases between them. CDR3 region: CASSLVVSSINEKLFF. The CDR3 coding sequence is TGTGCCAGCAGCTTAGTCGTTTCCAGTATTAATGAAAAACTGTTTTTT.

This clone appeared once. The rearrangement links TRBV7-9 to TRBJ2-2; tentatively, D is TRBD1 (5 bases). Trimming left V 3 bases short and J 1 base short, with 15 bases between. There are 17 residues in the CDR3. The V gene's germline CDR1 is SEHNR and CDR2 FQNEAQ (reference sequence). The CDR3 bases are TGTGCCAGCAGCTTTAGTGGGGCACAACTGAACACCGGGGAGCTGTTTTTT. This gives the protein CASSFSGAQLNTGELFF.

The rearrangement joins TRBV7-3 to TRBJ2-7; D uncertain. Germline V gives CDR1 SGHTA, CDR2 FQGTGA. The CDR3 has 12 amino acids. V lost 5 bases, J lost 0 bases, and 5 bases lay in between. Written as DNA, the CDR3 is TGTGCCAGCAGCCCTAGCTCCTACGAGCAGTACTTC. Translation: CASSPSSYEQYF.

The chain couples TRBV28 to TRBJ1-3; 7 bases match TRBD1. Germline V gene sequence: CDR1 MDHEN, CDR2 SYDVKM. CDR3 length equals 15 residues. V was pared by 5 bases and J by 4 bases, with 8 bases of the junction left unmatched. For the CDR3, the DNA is TGTGCCAGCAGTACTACAGGGGCGCGGGGAAACACCATATATTTT. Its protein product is CASSTTGARGNTIYF.

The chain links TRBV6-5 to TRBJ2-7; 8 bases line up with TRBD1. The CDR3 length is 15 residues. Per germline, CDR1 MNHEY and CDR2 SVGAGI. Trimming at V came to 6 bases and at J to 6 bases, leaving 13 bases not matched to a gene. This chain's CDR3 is CASSQPGQEGVEQYF. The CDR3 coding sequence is TGTGCCAGCAGCCAACCGGGACAGGAAGGAGTCGAGCAGTACTTC.

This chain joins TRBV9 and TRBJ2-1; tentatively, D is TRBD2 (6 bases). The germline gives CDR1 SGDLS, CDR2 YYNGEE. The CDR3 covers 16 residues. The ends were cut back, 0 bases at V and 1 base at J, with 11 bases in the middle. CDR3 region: CASSVASGRSYNEQFF. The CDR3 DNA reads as TGTGCCAGCAGCGTAGCAAGCGGGCGTTCCTACAATGAGCAGTTCTTC.

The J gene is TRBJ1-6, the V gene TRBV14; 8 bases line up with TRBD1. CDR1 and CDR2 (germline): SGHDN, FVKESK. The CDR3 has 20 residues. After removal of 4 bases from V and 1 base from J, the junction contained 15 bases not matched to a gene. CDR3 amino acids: CASSLPSRGREWSYNSPLHF. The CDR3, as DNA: TGTGCCAGCAGCCTTCCCTCCAGGGGGCGCGAATGGTCCTATAATTCACCCCTCCACTTT.

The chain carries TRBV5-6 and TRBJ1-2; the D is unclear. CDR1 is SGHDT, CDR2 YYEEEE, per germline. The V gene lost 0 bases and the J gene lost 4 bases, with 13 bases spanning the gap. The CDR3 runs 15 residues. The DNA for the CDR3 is TGTGCCAGCAGCTTGGGCGTCGGGGTGAGCTATGGCTACACCTTC. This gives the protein CASSLGVGVSYGYTF.

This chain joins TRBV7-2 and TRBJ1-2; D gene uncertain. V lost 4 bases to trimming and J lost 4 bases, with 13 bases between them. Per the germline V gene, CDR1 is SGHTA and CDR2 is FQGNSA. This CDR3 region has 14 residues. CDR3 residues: CASSYGGLAYGYTF. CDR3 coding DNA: TGTGCCAGCAGCTATGGTGGCCTGGCCTATGGCTACACCTTC. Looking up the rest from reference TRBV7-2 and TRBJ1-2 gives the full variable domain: GAGVSQSPSNKVTEKGKDVELRCDPISGHTALYWYRQSLGQGLEFLIYFQGNSAPDKSGLPSDRFSAERTGGSVSTLTIQRTQQEDSAVYLCASSYGGLAYGYTFGSGTRLTVV.

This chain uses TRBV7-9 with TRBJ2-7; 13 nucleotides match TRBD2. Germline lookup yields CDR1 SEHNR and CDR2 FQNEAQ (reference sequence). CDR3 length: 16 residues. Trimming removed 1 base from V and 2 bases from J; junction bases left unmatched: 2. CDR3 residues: CASSLGGTSGTYEQYF. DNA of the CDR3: TGTGCCAGCAGCTTAGGGGGGACTAGCGGGACCTACGAGCAGTACTTC.